This is a list of T cell receptor beta chains from one sample in a study of shared clonotypes between healthy human individuals. This table comes from immunoSEQ multiplex PCR, and its TCRdb copy is limited to in-frame clones, with some not included. Of some 2,100,000 clones detected, more than 85% appear once; the ten largest clones hold roughly 1.8%. Sequenced input: naive CD8+ T cells from PBMCs. The receptors were sampled from a man aged 18 to 29 in good health. Some clones in this sample may be carry-over from other donors' samples. The CDR3 runs from the conserved cysteine through the conserved F or W. A D gene is named only where the DNA matches it firmly. Not all rows give a size; the values are once, few, many and, for expanded clones, a class.

CDR3aa: CASSQGLAGFSYEQYF
CDR3nt: TGCGCCAGCAGCCAAGGACTAGCGGGATTCTCCTACGAGCAGTACTTC
v_gene: TRBV4-1
j_gene: TRBJ2-7
abundance: -
len: 16
d_gene: TRBD2

CDR3aa: CASSFGRDSSNQPQHF
CDR3nt: TGTGCCAGCAGCTTCGGCCGGGACAGCAGCAATCAGCCCCAGCATTTT
v_gene: TRBV7-8
j_gene: TRBJ1-5
abundance: -
len: 16
d_gene: TRBD1

CDR3aa: CASSFGTISYEQYF
CDR3nt: TGTGCCAGCAGCTTCGGGACAATCTCCTACGAGCAGTACTTC
v_gene: TRBV5-6
j_gene: TRBJ2-7
abundance: -
len: 14
d_gene: -

CDR3aa: CASSPVQVLAGGPDTQYF
CDR3nt: TGTGCCAGCAGCCCCGTACAGGTACTAGCGGGAGGCCCAGATACGCAGTATTTT
v_gene: TRBV28
j_gene: TRBJ2-3
abundance: -
len: 18
d_gene: TRBD2

CDR3aa: CASSTSQGAPDYGYTF
CDR3nt: TGTGCCAGTAGTACCTCGCAGGGGGCGCCGGACTATGGCTACACCTTC
v_gene: TRBV19
j_gene: TRBJ1-2
abundance: once
len: 16
d_gene: TRBD1

CDR3aa: CATAGEGGELFF
CDR3nt: TGTGCCACAGCGGGGGAAGGCGGGGAGCTGTTTTTT
v_gene: TRBV9
j_gene: TRBJ2-2
abundance: once
len: 12
d_gene: TRBD2

CDR3aa: CASSTQTGSGEAFF
CDR3nt: TGTGCCAGTAGTACCCAGACAGGGTCGGGTGAAGCTTTCTTT
v_gene: TRBV19
j_gene: TRBJ1-1
abundance: -
len: 14
d_gene: TRBD1

CDR3aa: CASSLPGSGRYNEQFF
CDR3nt: TGTGCCAGCAGCCTGCCGGGTAGCGGGAGGTACAATGAGCAGTTCTTC
v_gene: TRBV7-9
j_gene: TRBJ2-1
abundance: -
len: 16
d_gene: TRBD2

CDR3aa: CASIPTGPSQYNEQFF
CDR3nt: TGTGCCAGCATCCCGACAGGGCCCTCGCAATACAATGAGCAGTTCTTC
v_gene: TRBV27
j_gene: TRBJ2-1
abundance: -
len: 16
d_gene: TRBD1

CDR3aa: CASSLPMDRANYGYTF
CDR3nt: TGTGCCAGCAGCTTACCCATGGACAGGGCTAACTATGGCTACACCTTC
v_gene: TRBV5-4
j_gene: TRBJ1-2
abundance: -
len: 16
d_gene: TRBD1

CDR3aa: CASTPGLAYNEQFF
CDR3nt: TGTGCCAGCACCCCGGGACTAGCTTATAATGAGCAGTTCTTC
v_gene: TRBV7-3
j_gene: TRBJ2-1
abundance: -
len: 14
d_gene: TRBD2

CDR3aa: CASSSWTGPIEQYF
CDR3nt: TGCGCCAGCAGCTCCTGGACAGGACCCATAGAGCAGTACTTC
v_gene: TRBV5-1
j_gene: TRBJ2-7
abundance: -
len: 14
d_gene: TRBD1

CDR3aa: CASSPMGQRTGGYTF
CDR3nt: TGTGCCAGCAGTCCAATGGGACAGAGGACGGGGGGCTACACCTTC
v_gene: TRBV27
j_gene: TRBJ1-2
abundance: once
len: 15
d_gene: TRBD1

CDR3aa: CASSITDTQYF
CDR3nt: TGTGCCAGCAGTATCACAGATACGCAGTATTTT
v_gene: TRBV6-6
j_gene: TRBJ2-3
abundance: once
len: 11
d_gene: -

CDR3aa: CASSVYDTEAFF
CDR3nt: TGTGCCAGCAGCGTATACGACACTGAAGCTTTCTTT
v_gene: TRBV9
j_gene: TRBJ1-1
abundance: -
len: 12
d_gene: -

CDR3aa: CASSVVFTPDTQYF
CDR3nt: TGTGCCAGCAGCGTAGTTTTCACCCCAGATACGCAGTATTTT
v_gene: TRBV9
j_gene: TRBJ2-3
abundance: -
len: 14
d_gene: -

CDR3aa: CASSLAGGNEAFF
CDR3nt: TGTGCCAGCAGCTTAGCCGGGGGTAATGAAGCTTTCTTT
v_gene: TRBV7-9
j_gene: TRBJ1-1
abundance: -
len: 13
d_gene: -

CDR3aa: CASSQEDGMNTEAFF
CDR3nt: TGCGCCAGCAGCCAAGAGGACGGAATGAACACTGAAGCTTTCTTT
v_gene: TRBV4-3
j_gene: TRBJ1-1
abundance: once
len: 15
d_gene: -

CDR3aa: CAWNTASGGNEQFF
CDR3nt: TGTGCCTGGAATACGGCTAGCGGGGGCAATGAGCAGTTCTTC
v_gene: TRBV30
j_gene: TRBJ2-1
abundance: -
len: 14
d_gene: TRBD2

CDR3aa: CASSESRQDNEQFF
CDR3nt: TGCGCCAGCAGTGAGTCCCGGCAGGACAATGAGCAGTTCTTC
v_gene: TRBV10-2
j_gene: TRBJ2-1
abundance: -
len: 14
d_gene: -

CDR3aa: CASSLYTQYEQYF
CDR3nt: TGCGCCAGCAGCTTGTATACGCAGTACGAGCAGTACTTC
v_gene: TRBV5-1
j_gene: TRBJ2-7
abundance: -
len: 13
d_gene: -

CDR3aa: CASSSGTTYNEQFF
CDR3nt: TGTGCCAGCAGCTCCGGGACAACTTACAATGAGCAGTTCTTC
v_gene: TRBV6-5
j_gene: TRBJ2-1
abundance: -
len: 14
d_gene: -

CDR3aa: CASSSRGPQEAFF
CDR3nt: TGTGCCAGCAGTTCCCGCGGCCCCCAAGAAGCTTTCTTT
v_gene: TRBV27
j_gene: TRBJ1-1
abundance: -
len: 13
d_gene: -

CDR3aa: CAWKPTTNEKLFF
CDR3nt: TGTGCCTGGAAACCGACAACTAATGAAAAACTGTTTTTT
v_gene: TRBV30
j_gene: TRBJ1-4
abundance: -
len: 13
d_gene: -

CDR3aa: CASSQEMWEGQVEQFF
CDR3nt: TGTGCCAGCAGCCAAGAGATGTGGGAGGGACAGGTTGAGCAGTTCTTC
v_gene: TRBV14
j_gene: TRBJ2-1
abundance: -
len: 16
d_gene: -

CDR3aa: CATSIWQGNTDTQYF
CDR3nt: TGTGCCACCTCCATCTGGCAGGGTAACACAGATACGCAGTATTTT
v_gene: TRBV27
j_gene: TRBJ2-3
abundance: -
len: 15
d_gene: -

CDR3aa: CASSPTGNTGELFF
CDR3nt: TGTGCCAGCAGCCCCACAGGGAACACCGGGGAGCTGTTTTTT
v_gene: TRBV7-3
j_gene: TRBJ2-2
abundance: -
len: 14
d_gene: -

CDR3aa: CASSSTHGTGVGNNQPQHF
CDR3nt: TGTGCCAGCAGCTCGACGCACGGGACAGGCGTAGGCAACAATCAGCCCCAGCATTTT
v_gene: TRBV7-8
j_gene: TRBJ1-5
abundance: -
len: 19
d_gene: TRBD1

CDR3aa: CASSSGSRGGYNEQFF
CDR3nt: TGTGCCAGCAGCTCCGGGTCAAGGGGAGGCTACAATGAGCAGTTCTTC
v_gene: TRBV11-2
j_gene: TRBJ2-1
abundance: -
len: 16
d_gene: -

CDR3aa: CASSLGAPSGRGDEQFF
CDR3nt: TGTGCCAGCAGTTTAGGTGCCCCTAGCGGGAGGGGTGATGAGCAGTTCTTC
v_gene: TRBV27
j_gene: TRBJ2-1
abundance: -
len: 17
d_gene: TRBD2

CDR3aa: CASRATGGRYEQYF
CDR3nt: TGCGCCAGCAGGGCCACAGGGGGCAGGTACGAGCAGTACTTC
v_gene: TRBV10-2
j_gene: TRBJ2-7
abundance: -
len: 14
d_gene: TRBD1

CDR3aa: CASTPGTSGIDEQFF
CDR3nt: TGTGCCAGCACTCCAGGGACTAGCGGGATTGATGAGCAGTTCTTC
v_gene: TRBV9
j_gene: TRBJ2-1
abundance: -
len: 15
d_gene: TRBD2

CDR3aa: CASSQPSSASYEQYF
CDR3nt: TGTGCCAGCAGCCAACCCTCTAGCGCCTCCTACGAGCAGTACTTC
v_gene: TRBV4-2
j_gene: TRBJ2-7
abundance: -
len: 15
d_gene: -

CDR3aa: CASRDGAKNIQYF
CDR3nt: TGTGCCAGCAGGGATGGAGCCAAAAACATTCAGTACTTC
v_gene: TRBV7-9
j_gene: TRBJ2-4
abundance: -
len: 13
d_gene: -

CDR3aa: CASSPGTSSLNEQFF
CDR3nt: TGTGCCAGCAGTCCCGGGACTAGCAGTTTGAATGAGCAGTTCTTC
v_gene: TRBV27
j_gene: TRBJ2-1
abundance: once
len: 15
d_gene: TRBD2

CDR3aa: CASSGGGQPPSYNEQFF
CDR3nt: TGTGCCAGCAGCGGCGGGGGACAACCTCCATCATACAATGAGCAGTTCTTC
v_gene: TRBV11-2
j_gene: TRBJ2-1
abundance: -
len: 17
d_gene: -

CDR3aa: CASSPGLANTGELFF
CDR3nt: TGTGCCAGTTCACCGGGACTGGCGAACACCGGGGAGCTGTTTTTT
v_gene: TRBV27
j_gene: TRBJ2-2
abundance: -
len: 15
d_gene: -

CDR3aa: CASSFLTGELFF
CDR3nt: TGTGCCAGCAGCTTTCTTACCGGGGAGCTGTTTTTT
v_gene: TRBV7-6
j_gene: TRBJ2-2
abundance: -
len: 12
d_gene: -

CDR3aa: CASSGSRPDTQYF
CDR3nt: TGTGCCAGCAGTGGGTCTAGGCCAGATACGCAGTATTTT
v_gene: TRBV9
j_gene: TRBJ2-3
abundance: -
len: 13
d_gene: -

CDR3aa: CASSFLKESGVSGNTIYF
CDR3nt: TGTGCCAGCAGCTTTCTTAAGGAGTCAGGGGTCTCTGGAAACACCATATATTTT
v_gene: TRBV5-5
j_gene: TRBJ1-3
abundance: -
len: 18
d_gene: -

CDR3aa: CASSDNTEAFF
CDR3nt: TGTGCCAGCAGTGATAACACTGAAGCTTTCTTT
v_gene: TRBV25-1
j_gene: TRBJ1-1
abundance: few
len: 11
d_gene: -

CDR3aa: CASSLGRDEQYF
CDR3nt: TGTGCCAGCAGCTTGGGGAGGGACGAGCAGTACTTC
v_gene: TRBV5-6
j_gene: TRBJ2-7
abundance: once
len: 12
d_gene: -

CDR3aa: CASSPTSGSTDTQYF
CDR3nt: TGCGCCAGCAGCCCGACTAGCGGGAGCACAGATACGCAGTATTTT
v_gene: TRBV4-3
j_gene: TRBJ2-3
abundance: once
len: 15
d_gene: TRBD2

CDR3aa: CSAGGPEQYF
CDR3nt: TGCAGCGCCGGGGGGCCCGAGCAGTACTTC
v_gene: TRBV29-1
j_gene: TRBJ2-7
abundance: -
len: 10
d_gene: -

CDR3aa: CASSLARRLAATNYEQYF
CDR3nt: TGTGCCAGCAGCTTAGCGCGGAGACTAGCGGCAACTAACTACGAGCAGTACTTC
v_gene: TRBV7-2
j_gene: TRBJ2-7
abundance: -
len: 18
d_gene: TRBD2

CDR3aa: CASSQAGSYEQYF
CDR3nt: TGTGCCAGCAGCCAAGCGGGGTCCTACGAGCAGTACTTC
v_gene: TRBV4-2
j_gene: TRBJ2-7
abundance: -
len: 13
d_gene: -

CDR3aa: CASSVQTEGQETQYF
CDR3nt: TGTGCCAGCAGCGTCCAGACAGAGGGCCAAGAGACCCAGTACTTC
v_gene: TRBV9
j_gene: TRBJ2-5
abundance: -
len: 15
d_gene: -

CDR3aa: CASSPGLYNEQFF
CDR3nt: TGTGCCAGCAGCCCGGGACTGTACAATGAGCAGTTCTTC
v_gene: TRBV11-2
j_gene: TRBJ2-1
abundance: -
len: 13
d_gene: -

CDR3aa: CASSSHRTGRILEAFF
CDR3nt: TGCGCCAGCAGCTCCCACCGGACAGGGCGTATTTTGGAAGCTTTCTTT
v_gene: TRBV5-1
j_gene: TRBJ1-1
abundance: -
len: 16
d_gene: TRBD1

CDR3aa: CAWRSRDSNQPQHF
CDR3nt: TGTGCCTGGAGGTCAAGGGATAGCAATCAGCCCCAGCATTTT
v_gene: TRBV30
j_gene: TRBJ1-5
abundance: -
len: 14
d_gene: -

CDR3aa: CASSLVRPEGSYEQYF
CDR3nt: TGTGCCAGCAGCTTGGTGCGTCCCGAGGGCTCCTACGAGCAGTACTTC
v_gene: TRBV5-4
j_gene: TRBJ2-7
abundance: -
len: 16
d_gene: -

CDR3aa: CASRLTGTENTEAFF
CDR3nt: TGTGCCAGCAGACTTACCGGGACCGAGAACACTGAAGCTTTCTTT
v_gene: TRBV7-9
j_gene: TRBJ1-1
abundance: -
len: 15
d_gene: -

CDR3aa: CASSMTEYEQYF
CDR3nt: TGTGCCAGCAGCATGACAGAGTACGAGCAGTACTTC
v_gene: TRBV11-1
j_gene: TRBJ2-7
abundance: -
len: 12
d_gene: -

CDR3aa: CSVVADTQYF
CDR3nt: TGCAGCGTTGTGGCAGATACGCAGTATTTT
v_gene: TRBV29-1
j_gene: TRBJ2-3
abundance: -
len: 10
d_gene: -

CDR3aa: CASKDREAFF
CDR3nt: TGTGCCAGTAAGGACCGGGAAGCTTTCTTT
v_gene: TRBV19
j_gene: TRBJ1-1
abundance: -
len: 10
d_gene: -

CDR3aa: CASSPRDSAPEKLFF
CDR3nt: TGTGCCAGCAGTCCGAGGGACAGCGCGCCCGAAAAACTGTTTTTT
v_gene: TRBV6-6
j_gene: TRBJ1-4
abundance: -
len: 15
d_gene: TRBD1

CDR3aa: CASSWGAMNTEAFF
CDR3nt: TGTGCCAGCAGTTGGGGCGCGATGAACACTGAAGCTTTCTTT
v_gene: TRBV27
j_gene: TRBJ1-1
abundance: -
len: 14
d_gene: -

CDR3aa: CASSLLGGLGTDTQYF
CDR3nt: TGTGCCAGCAGCCTCCTCGGGGGCTTGGGCACAGATACGCAGTATTTT
v_gene: TRBV27
j_gene: TRBJ2-3
abundance: -
len: 16
d_gene: -

CDR3aa: CASTTRESPWEQYF
CDR3nt: TGTGCCAGCACCACTCGGGAGTCCCCTTGGGAGCAGTACTTC
v_gene: TRBV7-6
j_gene: TRBJ2-7
abundance: -
len: 14
d_gene: -